This TCR beta chain was recovered during a study of shared clonotypes between healthy human individuals. General study findings and limits: Relative to clonotypes present in all four donors, those not shared had lower generation probabilities.

This CDR3 has 17 residues. V shed 2 bases and J shed 1 base, with 14 bases lying between them. The germline V gene encodes CDR1 WSHSY and CDR2 SAAADI. Terminally differentiated effector memory CD45RA+ cells were left out of the naive CD8 fraction, which was CD45RO-negative and positively selected for CCR7. With respect to this clone: The antigen remains undetermined.

The assay was immunoSEQ multiplex PCR, and TCRdb's table has in-frame clones only and misses some. This table holds roughly 2.1 million clones, 93% found once. V and J are TRBV10-2 and TRBJ2-2; D is uncertain. Specimen: naive CD8+ T cells from PBMCs. This TCR was sampled from a man aged 18 to 30 in good health. Some clones in this sample may be carry-over from other donors' samples. The CDR3 sequence is CASSENPRNLNTGELFF. The CDR3 region has the DNA TGCGCCAGCAGTGAGAATCCCAGGAATTTGAACACCGGGGAGCTGTTTTTT.